This is a list of T cell receptor beta chains from one sample in a study of blood T cell repertoires in COVID-19. Assay used: immunoSEQ multiplex PCR; TCRdb lists only in-frame clones, some missing. The sample carries about 320,000 clones, 65% to 90% recorded once. Input material: peripheral blood. These receptor sequences come from a human donor in a cohort sampled during active COVID-19. The CDR3 runs from the conserved cysteine through the conserved F or W. D genes are given only for firm matches. Clone size is shown for a subset of rows, as once, few, many or a class of expanded clone.

TRBJ1-4 few NA TRBV23-1 TGCGCCAGCAGTCAACCCGGGGGGAGTCTTGAAAAACTGTTTTTT CASSQPGGSLEKLFF
TRBJ1-1 NA NA TRBV24-1 TGTGCCACCAGTGACCGTAAGGGGGGGACTGAAGCTTTCTTT CATSDRKGGTEAFF
TRBJ2-7 NA TRBD1 TRBV18 TGTGCCAGCCAGGACAGGGGGCAACACGAGCAGTACTTC CASQDRGQHEQYF
TRBJ2-5 NA TRBD1 TRBV5-1 TGCGCCAGCAGCTTGCGGGCAGGGGGACAAGAGACCCAGTACTTC CASSLRAGGQETQYF
TRBJ1-6 few TRBD1 TRBV4-1 TGCGCCAGCAGAGGTACCGGGACAGGGTGGAATTCACCCCTCCACTTT CASRGTGTGWNSPLHF
TRBJ1-2 NA TRBD1 TRBV19 TGTGCCAGTAGTCTAGGGACAGCTAACTATGGCTACACCTTC CASSLGTANYGYTF
TRBJ1-1 few TRBD1 TRBV29-1 TGCAGCGTTGAGAGACAGGGGGCGACTGAAGCTTTCTTT CSVERQGATEAFF
TRBJ1-6 NA TRBD1 TRBV18 TGTGCCAGCGTTCGGGACAGGGGCAATTCACCCCTCCACTTT CASVRDRGNSPLHF
TRBJ2-7 NA NA TRBV19 TGTGCCAGTGGGAAAAGGGGTGTCGCTTACGAGCAGTACTTC CASGKRGVAYEQYF
TRBJ1-1 NA TRBD1 TRBV4-2 TGTGCCAGCAGCCGGGCACAGGGGGACACTGAAGCTTTCTTT CASSRAQGDTEAFF
TRBJ1-3 NA NA TRBV6-5 TGTGCCAGCAGTTACGGGGCTGGGTTTGGAAACACCATATATTTT CASSYGAGFGNTIYF
TRBJ2-1 NA NA TRBV30 TGTGCCTGGGGAGGGTACAATGAGCAGTTCTTC CAWGGYNEQFF
TRBJ1-4 NA TRBD1 TRBV5-6 TGTGCCAGCAGCCCAGGGGGCCGAACTAATGAAAAACTGTTTTTT CASSPGGRTNEKLFF
TRBJ1-3 NA NA TRBV14 TGTGCCAGCAGCCAAACTCTCGGGGGTGGAAACACCATATATTTT CASSQTLGGGNTIYF
TRBJ2-7 NA NA TRBV10-3 TGTGCCATCAGTGAATCGGCAGGGTCCTACGAGCAGTACTTC CAISESAGSYEQYF
TRBJ2-3 NA TRBD2 TRBV2 TGTGCCAGCAGTGAAGCGCGGGGGTCTCCGGGTACGCAGTATTTT CASSEARGSPGTQYF
TRBJ1-5 NA NA TRBV30 TGTGCCTGGAGTGGGGGCAGAAATCAGCCCCAGCATTTT CAWSGGRNQPQHF
TRBJ2-3 NA NA TRBV19 TGTGCCAGTAGTATAGGGGGTTCGGGGGAGTCAGATACGCAGTATTTT CASSIGGSGESDTQYF
TRBJ2-3 NA TRBD2 TRBV5-5 TGTGCCAGCAGACGGACTAGTCAAGGAGCAGATACGCAGTATTTT CASRRTSQGADTQYF
TRBJ2-2 NA NA TRBV12-3/TRBV12-4 TGTGCCAGATTCGGGAACACCGGGGAGCTGTTTTTT CARFGNTGELFF
TRBJ2-3 NA TRBD1 TRBV7-3 TGTGCCAGCAGCTCGCTCAAGGGGGCCAGAGATACGCAGTATTTT CASSSLKGARDTQYF
TRBJ1-2 NA TRBD1 TRBV20-1 TGCAGTGCTAGTCGGGACAGGGAAGGCGGCTACACCTTC CSASRDREGGYTF
TRBJ2-1 NA TRBD2 TRBV7-2 TGTGCCAGCAGCGCCAGACTAGCGCCCGATTTTATTGAGCAGTTCTTC CASSARLAPDFIEQFF
TRBJ1-1 NA NA TRBV6-5 TGTGCCAGCAGTTACGACTCCCCTTCAGCAGCTTTCTTT CASSYDSPSAAFF
TRBJ2-3 once NA TRBV24-1 TGTGCCACCAGTGATTGGCAGGGAAGCACAGATACGCAGTATTTT CATSDWQGSTDTQYF
TRBJ1-1 NA NA TRBV20-1 TGCAGTGCTCCCCAGGGCCATGAAGCTTTCTTT CSAPQGHEAFF
TRBJ1-6 NA TRBD1 TRBV24-1 TGTGCCACCAGGGGACAGGCCACAAATTCACCCCTCCACTTT CATRGQATNSPLHF
TRBJ2-2 NA NA TRBV19 TGTGCCAGTAGTACTCCGCCGGGACAAGACACCGGGGAGCTGTTTTTT CASSTPPGQDTGELFF
TRBJ1-2 NA NA TRBV6-5 TGTGCCAGCTTCCAGGTTACTAACTATGGCTACACCTTC CASFQVTNYGYTF
TRBJ1-6 NA TRBD1 TRBV6-5 TGTGCCAGCAGGCCGGGACAGGGGAATTCACCCCTCCACTTT CASRPGQGNSPLHF
TRBJ2-3 few NA TRBV6-5 TGTGCCAGCAGTTACTCGATTGCGGCTATCGCAGATACGCAGTATTTT CASSYSIAAIADTQYF
TRBJ2-1 NA NA TRBV3-1/TRBV3-2 TGTGCCAGCAGCCAAACAGGGGGGGGTCGTGAGCAGTTCTTC CASSQTGGGREQFF
TRBJ1-2 NA NA TRBV3-1/TRBV3-2 TGTGCCAGCAGCCATGCAGATAACTATGGCTACACCTTC CASSHADNYGYTF
TRBJ1-5 NA NA TRBV7-8 TGTGCCAGCAGCTTAGACAAGGGGTATAATCAGCCCCAGCATTTT CASSLDKGYNQPQHF
TRBJ1-2 NA TRBD1 TRBV7-9 TGTGCCAGCAGCTTAAATACAGGGGTCAGCTATGGCTACACCTTC CASSLNTGVSYGYTF
TRBJ1-2 NA NA TRBV5-6 TGTGCCAGCAGCTCCTACGACTATGGCTACACCTTC CASSSYDYGYTF
TRBJ2-5 NA TRBD1 TRBV10-1 TGCGCCAGCAGTGTTGTTTGGGGGGCCGCACAGGGGGCGATTAGTAAGACCCAGTACTTC CASSVVWGAAQGAISKTQYF
TRBJ1-3 NA TRBD1 TRBV18 TGTGCCAGCTCACCAAGGCGGGGGGTCGCGGGACAGGGGAGGGACACCATATATTTT CASSPRRGVAGQGRDTIYF
TRBJ2-3 NA NA TRBV7-5 TGTGTCAGAAGCCGCGGACAGGGGACAGATACGCAGTATTTT CVRSRGQGTDTQYF
TRBJ1-5 NA NA TRBV27 TGTGCCAGCAGTCCATCAAATCAGCCCCAGCATTTT CASSPSNQPQHF
TRBJ2-3 NA NA TRBV24-1 TGTGCCACCAGTGATTCCTTCTGGACTGGTGGAGTGACGCAGTATTTT CATSDSFWTGGVTQYF
TRBJ2-7 NA TRBD2 TRBV3-1/TRBV3-2 TGTGCCAGCAGCCAAGAGGGGGGGGGAGGCCACGAGCAGTACTTC CASSQEGGGGHEQYF
TRBJ1-1 NA TRBD1 TRBV5-4 TGTGCCAGCAGCACAGGACAGGGCCTTACGGCTTTCTTT CASSTGQGLTAFF
TRBJ2-7 NA NA TRBV5-1 TGCGCCAGCAGCTTGGGAGGGGGTTTTTCGTTCTCCTACGAGCAGTACTTC CASSLGGGFSFSYEQYF
TRBJ1-3 NA TRBD1 TRBV9 TGTGCCAGCAGCGTAGAGAAGGACGGAGGGGGCAGAAACACCATATATTTT CASSVEKDGGGRNTIYF
TRBJ1-5 NA NA TRBV15 TGTGCCACCAGCCGAGGGGGGAGGGGACGTCAGCCCCAGCATTTT CATSRGGRGRQPQHF
TRBJ2-7 NA TRBD1 TRBV2 TGTGCCAGCAGCAGAACAGGGGTCGAGTACGAGCAGTACTTC CASSRTGVEYEQYF
TRBJ1-1 NA TRBD1 TRBV18 TGTGCCAGCTCTCAACTGGGGACCGGAGGGGGCAGGGTGAACACTGAAGCTTTCTTT CASSQLGTGGGRVNTEAFF
TRBJ1-1 few TRBD1 TRBV9 TGTGCCAGCAGCCCAAGGACAGGGGGGAAGAACACTGAAGCTTTCTTT CASSPRTGGKNTEAFF
TRBJ2-2 NA NA TRBV5-1 TGCGCCAGCAGCTTGAAATCCGGGGACACCGGGGAGCTGTTTTTT CASSLKSGDTGELFF
TRBJ2-1 NA NA TRBV12-3/TRBV12-4 TGTGCCACCAGCGTAGGGGAACGAGGTGAGCAGTTCTTC CATSVGERGEQFF
TRBJ1-3 NA NA TRBV6-5 TGTGCCAGCAGTTACTCTGACAGCTCTGGAAACACCATATATTTT CASSYSDSSGNTIYF
TRBJ1-2 few NA TRBV6-1 TGTGCCAGCAGTGAAGCGCTTCGGGGGGTCTGCACCTTC CASSEALRGVCTF
TRBJ2-7 NA NA TRBV29-1 TGCAGCGTTGTTTCAGATACCTACGAGCAGTACTTC CSVVSDTYEQYF
TRBJ1-1 NA TRBD1 TRBV19 TGTGCCAGTAGGGACCCGGGACAGGGGGACACTGAAGCTTTCTTT CASRDPGQGDTEAFF
TRBJ2-1 NA NA TRBV27 TGTGCCAGCAGTCCCCGACACAAAAGGCCAAATGGGGAGCAGTTCTTC CASSPRHKRPNGEQFF
TRBJ1-1 NA TRBD1 TRBV7-8 TGTGCCAGCAGCTTCCGACAGGGCTTGAACACTGAAGCTTTCTTT CASSFRQGLNTEAFF
TRBJ1-4 NA NA TRBV27 TGTGCCAGCAGTTTATCCCCCAGGGGATGGGAATATGAAAAACTGTTTTTT CASSLSPRGWEYEKLFF
TRBJ1-5 NA NA TRBV19 TGTGCCAGTAGGTCACGGAATCAGCCCCAGCATTTT CASRSRNQPQHF